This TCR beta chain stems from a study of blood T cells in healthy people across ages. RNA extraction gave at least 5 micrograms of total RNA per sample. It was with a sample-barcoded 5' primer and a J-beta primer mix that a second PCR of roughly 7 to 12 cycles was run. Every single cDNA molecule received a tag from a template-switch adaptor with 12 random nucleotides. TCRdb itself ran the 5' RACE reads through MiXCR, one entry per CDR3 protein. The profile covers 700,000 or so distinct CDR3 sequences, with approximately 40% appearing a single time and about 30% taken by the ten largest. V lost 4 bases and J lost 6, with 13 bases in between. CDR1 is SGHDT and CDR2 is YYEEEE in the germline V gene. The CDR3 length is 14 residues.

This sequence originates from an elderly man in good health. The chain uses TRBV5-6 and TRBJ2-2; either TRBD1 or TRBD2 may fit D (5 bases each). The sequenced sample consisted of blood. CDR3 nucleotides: TGTGCCAGCAGCCGGGACCTAGGGGCCGGGGAGCTGTTTTTT. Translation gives CASSRDLGAGELFF.